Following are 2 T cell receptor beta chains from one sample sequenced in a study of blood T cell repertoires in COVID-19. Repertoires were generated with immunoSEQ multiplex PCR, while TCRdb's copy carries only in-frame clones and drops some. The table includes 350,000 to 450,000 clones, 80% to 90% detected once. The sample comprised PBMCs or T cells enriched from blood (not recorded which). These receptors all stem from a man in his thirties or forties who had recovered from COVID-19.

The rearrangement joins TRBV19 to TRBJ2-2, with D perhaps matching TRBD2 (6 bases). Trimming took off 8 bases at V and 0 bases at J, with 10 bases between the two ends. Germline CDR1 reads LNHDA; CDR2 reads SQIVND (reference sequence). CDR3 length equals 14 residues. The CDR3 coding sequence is TGTGCCAGTGGGGGGACGGCGAACACCGGGGAGCTGTTTTTT. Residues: CASGGTANTGELFF.

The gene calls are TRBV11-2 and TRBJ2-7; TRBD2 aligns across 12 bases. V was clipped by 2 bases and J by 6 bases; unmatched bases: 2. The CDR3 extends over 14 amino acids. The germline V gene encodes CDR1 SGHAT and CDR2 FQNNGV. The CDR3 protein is CASSLLAGGREQYF. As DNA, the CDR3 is TGTGCCAGCAGCTTACTAGCGGGAGGGCGCGAGCAGTACTTC.